The 29 T cell receptor beta chains below come from one sample, sequenced in a study of cytomegalovirus exposure and HLA in healthy donors. With 60 Vbeta and 13 Jbeta primers, the PCR was carried out. The method was immunoSEQ multiplex PCR; TCRdb's version includes in-frame clones alone and lacks a portion of them. The table records 200,000 or so clones, roughly 68% of them present only once. The source material was PBMCs. Source of these receptors: a man aged 35 to 55 in good health and CMV-seropositive.

A few counts support this clone. The genes are TRBV7-2 and TRBJ2-3; D is uncertain. The V end lost 4 bases, the J end lost 6 bases, and 11 bases lay between the germline ends. The germline gives CDR1 SGHTA, CDR2 FQGNSA. The CDR3 covers 13 residues. The chain's CDR3 is CASSSNGFDTQYF. In nucleotides, the CDR3 is TGTGCCAGCAGCTCCAACGGTTTTGATACGCAGTATTTT.

The chain carries TRBV27 and TRBJ2-7; no firm D call. Trimming stripped 1 base from V and 3 bases from J, with 16 bases between. Germline CDR1 MNHEY, CDR2 SMNVEV (reference sequence). The CDR3 contains 16 residues. The CDR3 spells CASSLYGGPPLYEQYF. The CDR3, as DNA: TGTGCCAGCAGTTTATACGGCGGTCCTCCGCTCTACGAGCAGTACTTC.

The rearrangement joins TRBV19 to TRBJ1-1; 10 nucleotides agree with TRBD1. V was pared by 8 bases and J by 4 bases, with 13 bases of the junction left unmatched. Per the germline V gene, CDR1 is LNHDA and CDR2 is SQIVND (reference sequence). The CDR3 length is 16 residues. The CDR3 loop is CASQTLRTGGSTEAFF. The CDR3 coding sequence is TGTGCCAGTCAAACCTTACGGACAGGGGGTTCCACTGAAGCTTTCTTT.

J is TRBJ1-2 and V is TRBV28; D is undetermined. Per germline, CDR1 MDHEN and CDR2 SYDVKM. With 2 bases removed from V and 2 bases from J, the gap between germline ends came to 12 bases. The CDR3 loop spans 15 amino acids. CDR3 loop: CASSLAGQPNYGYTF. DNA for the CDR3: TGTGCCAGCAGTTTAGCGGGCCAGCCGAACTATGGCTACACCTTC.

This clone appeared a few times. Here the CDR3 reads CASTEAGETQYF. The CDR3 nucleotides read TGTGCCAGCACAGAAGCCGGAGAGACCCAGTACTTC. The V and J genes are TRBV6-1 and TRBJ2-5; D call uncertain. The CDR3 runs 12 residues. CDR1 is MNHNS, CDR2 SASEGT, per germline. V lost 7 bases and J 4 bases, leaving 10 bases between the germline ends.

This clone appeared a single time. The genes are TRBV7-9 and TRBJ1-2; D unresolved. CDR1 and CDR2 from the germline V gene are SEHNR and FQNEAQ (reference sequence). This CDR3 has 16 residues. V dropped 4 bases and J dropped 5 bases, with 20 bases sitting between them. In DNA, the CDR3 is TGTGCCAGCAGCTCCCCGGCGGGGTTGCCCTTTTATGGCTACACCTTC. It encodes CASSSPAGLPFYGYTF.

The chain links TRBV7-9 to TRBJ2-3, with a tentative D call TRBD1 (5 bases). CDR1 and CDR2 (germline): SEHNR, FQNEAQ (reference sequence). This CDR3 is built from 17 residues. V was trimmed by 5 bases and J by 2 bases, leaving 20 bases between them. CDR3 region: CASSPRGRGNFTDTQYF. The CDR3 nucleotides read TGTGCCAGCAGCCCCAGAGGAAGGGGTAACTTCACAGATACGCAGTATTTT.

This clone turned up a few times. CDR3 nucleotide sequence: TGTGCCAGCAGCTTAATGATAGAGAACACTGAAGCTTTCTTT. It encodes CASSLMIENTEAFF. The chain employs TRBV7-2 and TRBJ1-1; D is undetermined. Germline loops: CDR1 SGHTA, CDR2 FQGNSA. The CDR3 is 14 residues long. Trimming took off 2 bases at V and 1 base at J, with 8 bases between the two ends.

The chain is built from TRBV9 and TRBJ1-2, with 9 bases matching TRBD1. CDR1 SGDLS and CDR2 YYNGEE come from the germline V gene. J gave up 4 bases and V 0 bases, and 10 bases lay outside the gene matches. The CDR3 totals 17 residues. In DNA, the CDR3 is TGTGCCAGCAGCGTAGGTAACAGGGGGCGCGTTCCCTATGGCTACACCTTC. This encodes CASSVGNRGRVPYGYTF.

The rearrangement links TRBV28 to TRBJ2-7; D uncertain. Trimming cost V 6 bases and J 4 bases, with 13 bases left between them. Germline CDR1 reads MDHEN; CDR2 reads SYDVKM. This CDR3 has 13 residues. CDR3 sequence reads: CASSHSRFYEQYF. CDR3 coding DNA: TGTGCCAGCAGCCATTCTAGGTTTTACGAGCAGTACTTC.

This clone was recorded a few times. The chain couples TRBV27 to TRBJ1-6, with TRBD1 identical over 7 bases. The CDR3 length is 17 residues. With 1 base clipped from V and 11 bases from J, the junction kept 14 bases outside the gene matches. Germline CDR1 and CDR2: MNHEY and SMNVEV (reference sequence). Here the CDR3 reads CASSLYPPRTGGAPLHF. As DNA, the CDR3 is TGTGCCAGCAGTTTATATCCCCCTCGGACAGGAGGAGCACCCCTCCACTTT.

V is TRBV27 and J is TRBJ1-2; 11 bases align to TRBD1. After removal of 3 bases from V and 8 bases from J, the junction contained 5 bases not matched to a gene. CDR1 and CDR2 from the germline V gene are MNHEY and SMNVEV (reference sequence). There are 14 residues in the CDR3. The CDR3 DNA follows: TGTGCCAGCAGTTTTTCCGGGACAGGGGGAGGCTACACCTTC. It translates to CASSFSGTGGGYTF.

V gene TRBV9 combines with J gene TRBJ2-5; 7 nucleotides match TRBD1. Germline loops: CDR1 SGDLS, CDR2 YYNGEE. Germline trimming cut 4 bases from V and 2 bases from J; bases unmatched to any gene: 8. The CDR3 extends over 15 amino acids. The CDR3 DNA reads TGTGCCAGCAGCTTAGGGACAGCCACACAAGAGACCCAGTACTTC. Translated, it gives CASSLGTATQETQYF. The full variable domain, completed using reference TRBV9 and TRBJ2-5, is DSGVTQTPKHLITATGQRVTLRCSPRSGDLSVYWYQQSLDQGLQFLIQYYNGEERAKGNILERFSAQQFPDLHSELNLSSLELGDSALYFCASSLGTATQETQYFGPGTRLLVL.

The chain recombines TRBV5-6 with TRBJ1-2; D perhaps matches TRBD1 (5 bases). The CDR3 sequence is 14 residues long. The ends were cut back, 7 bases at V and 4 bases at J, with 17 bases in the middle. Germline lookup yields CDR1 SGHDT and CDR2 YYEEEE. The CDR3 region has the DNA TGTGCCAGCGCCGGGGGGTCCGGGGGCTATGGCTACACCTTC. This translates into CASAGGSGGYGYTF. The full variable domain, with the rest looked up from reference TRBV5-6 and TRBJ1-2, is DAGVTQSPTHLIKTRGQQVTLRCSPKSGHDTVSWYQQALGQGPQFIFQYYEEEERQRGNFPDRFSGHQFPNYSSELNVNALLLGDSALYLCASAGGSGGYGYTFGSGTRLTVV.

The chain joins TRBV11-2 to TRBJ2-5; a possible D gene is TRBD1 (7 bases). The germline CDR1 and CDR2 sequences are SGHAT and FQNNGV. Trimming left V 3 bases short and J 7 bases short, with 12 bases between. CDR3 length: 13 amino acids. CDR3 bases: TGTGCCAGCAGCTTTAGTCAGGGGGGGACCCAGTACTTC. Protein sequence: CASSFSQGGTQYF. The full variable domain, in which reference TRBV11-2 and TRBJ2-5 provide the parts outside the CDR3, is EAGVAQSPRYKIIEKRQSVAFWCNPISGHATLYWYQQILGQGPKLLIQFQNNGVVDDSQLPKDRFSAERLKGVDSTLKIQPAKLEDSAVYLCASSFSQGGTQYFGPGTRLLVL.

The chain has TRBV6-5 and TRBJ2-5; weak D call: TRBD2 (7 bases). The J call may be mistaken, given a closer DNA end match to TRBJ2-7. Germline V gene lookup returns CDR1 MNHEY and CDR2 SVGAGI. The CDR3 is made up of 16 amino acids. CDR3 in amino acids: CASSSPRGGGTYEQYF. The CDR3 DNA is TGTGCCAGCAGTTCCCCGCGGGGAGGGGGGACCTACGAGCAGTACTTC.

This clone was counted a few times. The chain recombines TRBV7-2 with TRBJ2-3; TRBD1 agrees at 9 bases. This CDR3 has 17 residues. Germline CDR1 SGHTA, CDR2 FQGNSA. The trim removed 1 base at V and 5 bases at J, leaving 10 bases unmatched. CDR3 in DNA: TGTGCCAGCAGCTTAGTTGGGGGACAGGGAGCTAGAGATACGCAGTATTTT. Amino acid sequence: CASSLVGGQGARDTQYF.

A few counts support this clone. The V gene is TRBV5-1, the J gene TRBJ1-2, with 7 bases matching TRBD1. Trimming at V came to 3 bases and at J to 2 bases, leaving 4 bases not matched to a gene. CDR1 SGHRS and CDR2 YFSETQ come from the germline V gene. This CDR3 is 14 amino acids long. The CDR3 DNA is TGCGCCAGCAGCTCCGGACAGGCGAACTATGGCTACACCTTC. This translates into CASSSGQANYGYTF.

This rearrangement joins TRBV2 to TRBJ2-5; 11 bases agree with TRBD1. Germline CDR1 and CDR2: SNHLY and FYNNEI. The junction had 6 bases not matched to a gene; V was cut back by 9 bases and J by 0 bases. The CDR3 runs to 15 residues. CDR3 residues: CARGTGGNNQETQYF. CDR3 nucleotides: TGTGCCAGGGGGACAGGGGGGAACAACCAAGAGACCCAGTACTTC.

The chain combines TRBV5-6 with TRBJ2-7; TRBD1 agrees at 7 bases. Unmatched junction bases numbered 0, after V lost 0 bases and J lost 3 bases. Germline assignment: CDR1 SGHDT and CDR2 YYEEEE. This CDR3 is 13 amino acids long. The CDR3 loop reads CASSLDRGYEQYF. The CDR3, as DNA: TGTGCCAGCAGCTTGGACAGGGGCTACGAGCAGTACTTC.

The chain combines TRBV5-1 with TRBJ1-1, with D perhaps matching TRBD1 (5 bases). This CDR3 is 16 amino acids long. Trimming removed 0 bases from V and 4 bases from J, with 16 bases in between. The germline V gene encodes CDR1 SGHRS and CDR2 YFSETQ. Written as DNA, the CDR3 is TGCGCCAGCAGCTTGGCGGGGGGGTCCGGGTTCACTGAAGCTTTCTTT. It is translated as CASSLAGGSGFTEAFF.

The chain recombines TRBV9 with TRBJ2-7; 9 bases match TRBD1. This CDR3 has 14 amino acids. Germline lookup yields CDR1 SGDLS and CDR2 YYNGEE. Unmatched junction bases numbered 7, after V lost 4 bases and J lost 5 bases. CDR3 bases: TGTGCCAGCAGCCTCGGGACAGGGTCGGACGAGCAGTACTTC. Its translation: CASSLGTGSDEQYF. The full variable domain, in which reference TRBV9 and TRBJ2-7 provide the parts outside the CDR3, is DSGVTQTPKHLITATGQRVTLRCSPRSGDLSVYWYQQSLDQGLQFLIQYYNGEERAKGNILERFSAQQFPDLHSELNLSSLELGDSALYFCASSLGTGSDEQYFGPGTRLTVT.

This chain's CDR3 is CASSLGGRANEQFF. The CDR3 DNA reads as TGTGCCAGCAGCTTAGGCGGGCGGGCAAATGAGCAGTTCTTC. The chain uses TRBV5-6 and TRBJ2-1, with D tentatively TRBD2 (5 bases). Deletions cut 2 bases from V and 7 bases from J, with 13 bases between. In germline, CDR1 is SGHDT, CDR2 YYEEEE. The CDR3 length is 14 residues.

The chain uses TRBV5-6 and TRBJ1-1; 12 positions agree with TRBD1. The CDR3 loop spans 17 amino acids. V was clipped by 1 base and J by 10 bases; unmatched bases: 14. CDR1 is SGHDT and CDR2 is YYEEEE in the germline V gene. CDR3 loop: CASSLNPEGQGAGGAFF. CDR3 sequence (DNA): TGTGCCAGCAGCTTGAATCCTGAGGGACAGGGGGCCGGAGGAGCTTTCTTT. Full variable domain (missing parts from reference TRBV5-6 and TRBJ1-1): DAGVTQSPTHLIKTRGQQVTLRCSPKSGHDTVSWYQQALGQGPQFIFQYYEEEERQRGNFPDRFSGHQFPNYSSELNVNALLLGDSALYLCASSLNPEGQGAGGAFFGQGTRLTVV.

This clone was detected only a few times. CDR3 bases: TGTGCCAGCAGTGGCGGGGGGGCCGGCACAGATACGCAGTATTTT. Its protein is CASSGGGAGTDTQYF. The rearrangement uses TRBV9 and TRBJ2-3, with 9 nucleotides matching TRBD2. This CDR3 has 15 amino acids. In germline, CDR1 is SGDLS, CDR2 YYNGEE. V was clipped by 5 bases and J by 1 base; unmatched bases: 5.

The chain recombines TRBV19 with TRBJ2-7; D is possibly TRBD1 (6 bases). The germline CDR1 and CDR2 sequences are LNHDA and SQIVND (reference sequence). Trimming stripped 5 bases from V and 0 bases from J, with 14 bases between. The CDR3 has 15 residues. The CDR3 DNA reads as TGTGCCAGTAGTGCGGACAGTTTGGACTCCTACGAGCAGTACTTC. The encoded protein is CASSADSLDSYEQYF. Filled out from reference TRBV19 and TRBJ2-7, the complete variable domain reads DGGITQSPKYLFRKEGQNVTLSCEQNLNHDAMYWYRQDPGQGLRLIYYSQIVNDFQKGDIAEGYSVSREKKESFPLTVTSAQKNPTAFYLCASSADSLDSYEQYFGPGTRLTVT.

The CDR3, as DNA: TGTGCCAGCAGCCTAAGAAACACCGGGGAGCTGTTTTTT. Translated, it gives CASSLRNTGELFF. This sequence joins TRBV13 and TRBJ2-2; D not resolved. The CDR3 is 13 amino acids. Trimming removed 5 bases at V and 2 bases at J, with 6 bases between. CDR1 and CDR2 from the germline V gene are PRHDT and FYEKMQ (reference sequence).

In its sample, this clone was seen a few times. The gene calls are TRBV7-6 and TRBJ2-7; D might be TRBD1 (5 bases). This CDR3 is 15 amino acids long. Trimming shortened V by 2 bases and J by 3 bases, and 14 bases separated the two germline ends. Germline CDR1 SGHVS, CDR2 FNYEAQ. DNA of the CDR3: TGTGCCAGCAGCTTAAGTGAGACAGTTCACTACGAGCAGTACTTC. Encoded protein: CASSLSETVHYEQYF.

There are a few counts of this clone. This rearrangement joins TRBV9 to TRBJ2-3; 11 bases fit TRBD2. The CDR3 is 15 amino acids. Germline CDR1 SGDLS, CDR2 YYNGEE. With V trimmed by 5 bases and J by 2 bases, 4 bases remained unmatched. The CDR3 region has the DNA TGTGCCAGCAGGGGGGGACTAGCGGTCACAGATACGCAGTATTTT. This sequence encodes CASRGGLAVTDTQYF.